This T cell receptor (beta chain) came from a study of T-cell reconstitution after alpha-beta-depleted transplantation in children. TCRbeta library preparation incorporated unique molecular identifiers. Using its own MiXCR run on the PCR reads, TCRdb lists one record per CDR3 protein. The table shows 330,000 or so distinct CDR3 sequences, with around 10% occurring only once. V shed 5 bases and J shed 0 bases, with 11 bases lying between them. Germline CDR1 and CDR2: SEHNR and FQNEAQ (reference sequence). The CDR3 length is 15 residues. This receptor was identified in a human donor who donated a stem cell graft to a child with acute lymphoblastic leukemia. Here the sequenced sample was PBMCs from the stem cell graft donor, taken from the stem cell graft. This rearrangement joins TRBV7-9 to TRBJ2-1; D not certain. The CDR3, as DNA: TGTGCCAGCAGCGCACCGGTGCTCTCCTACAATGAGCAGTTCTTC. This encodes CASSAPVLSYNEQFF. Drawing the rest from reference TRBV7-9 and TRBJ2-1, the complete variable domain is DTGVSQNPRHKITKRGQNVTFRCDPISEHNRLYWYRQTLGQGPEFLTYFQNEAQLEKSRLLSDRFSAERPKGSFSTLEIQRTEQGDSAMYLCASSAPVLSYNEQFFGPGTRLTVL.